This T cell receptor (beta chain) was retrieved from a study of blood T cell repertoires in COVID-19 (dated by TCRdb to about 2020). In the study overall: Samples covering the acute and convalescent phases of COVID-19 were provided by collaborators in the United States, Italy and Spain. The material from the prospective study consisted of cDNA or gDNA derived from T cells, B-cell-depleted T cells, or PBMCs. Nearly every sample came with metadata listing a de-identified subject ID, COVID-19 status, age in years and sex. A freely available public database, intended as a resource for researchers studying the immune response to SARS-CoV-2, is where the repertoires were released. Where HLA class I and class II types were available, the types were taken from metadata supplied by the sample provider, not from assay-based typing. The samples were drawn from the first 160 participants of the ongoing ImmuneRACE study and from over a thousand subjects provided by 6 global collaborators. The dataset comprised deeply sampled blood TCRbeta repertoires from subjects exposed to, actively infected with, or recovered from COVID-19.

Points the paper makes about the study in general: The amount of clinical and demographic metadata varied by source and participant and was provided uncurated.

Regarding this clone: Its antigen specificity is not known. Base qualities were left out, and no much larger clone turns up one base away.

The immunoSEQ Assay, a bias-controlled multiplex PCR, was used to amplify TCRbeta CDR3 regions from genomic DNA. Per the original workflow: Within the assay, amplification of reference gene primers was used to estimate how many nucleated cells each sample contained. To quantify the absolute abundance of each unique TCRbeta CDR3 rearrangement, sequence reads were collapsed and filtered. Productive Simpson clonality was computed per sample as the square root of Simpson's diversity index over productive rearrangements. In its TCRdb copy, this immuneACCESS table keeps in-frame sequences only and misses some clones. Where compared with another copy, unresolved V genes explain less than half of these, and the others have no known cause. The V and J calls and clone size are taken from that table; D and trimming were inferred from the DNA. This sample is represented by around 260,000 clones; around 84% of them were singletons. Roughly 4% of the sample lies in the top ten.

V and J lose 3 bases and 0 bases, and a span of 15 bases separates them. Its CDR3 holds 17 amino acids, cysteine through phenylalanine. Just the 51-base CDR3 DNA is kept, in frame starting at base 1. CDR1 and CDR2, per the germline V gene, are SGHTS and YDEGEE. Whole blood was collected in K2EDTA tubes by collaborating institutions according to the institutions' own protocols. Collaborator samples were shipped for TCRbeta analysis as frozen whole blood, isolated PBMCs, or DNA extracted from either sample type. The clonotype comes from a man aged 55 to 70 with acute or convalescent COVID-19. Sequencing was done on a sample of peripheral blood. The rearranged chain carries TRBV5-8 and TRBJ2-2; 6 matching bases give a weak D call of TRBD1. The DNA reads TGTGCCAGCAGCTACCGTTACAGGGAGACGAACACCGGGGAGCTGTTTTTT. Its protein is CASSYRYRETNTGELFF.